This entry lists 31 T cell receptor beta chains sequenced from one sample in a study of OX40 agonist ivuxolimab in advanced cancers. Libraries were built with the immunoSEQ multiplex PCR assay. Held by TCRdb, this immuneACCESS table contains in-frame sequences only and omits some clones. Under half of the omission traces to an unresolved V gene where checked; the cause of the rest is unknown. The sample profile shows tens of thousands of clones; 90% of them were found once. Of the sample, more than 1.5% falls within the top ten clones. The sample in question was CD4+ or CD8+ T cells sorted from blood, obtained in a trial of the OX40 agonist ivuxolimab. These receptor sequences come from an adult with an advanced solid tumor such as melanoma, head and neck, liver or kidney cancer.

V is TRBV4-1 and J is TRBJ2-5; no clear D. Trimming left V 2 bases short and J 5 bases short, with 9 bases between. Germline V gene lookup returns CDR1 MGHRA and CDR2 YSYEKL. The CDR3 extends over 13 amino acids. For the CDR3, the DNA is TGCGCCAGCAGCCAATGGTCTCGTGAGACCCAGTACTTC. Encoded protein: CASSQWSRETQYF.

This chain connects TRBV7-2 to TRBJ2-7; D is unclear. Looked up from germline, CDR1 is SGHTA and CDR2 is FQGNSA. V lost 4 bases and J 4 bases, leaving 8 bases between the germline ends. The CDR3 consists of 12 residues. CDR3 loop: CASSSQLYEQYF. The CDR3 DNA reads as TGTGCCAGCAGCTCGCAATTGTACGAGCAGTACTTC.

V is TRBV7-7 and J is TRBJ2-7; D is perhaps TRBD2 (6 bases). The ends were cut back, 0 bases at V and 7 bases at J, with 19 bases in the middle. Germline CDR1 and CDR2: SSHAT and FNYEAQ (reference sequence). This CDR3 has 16 residues. For the CDR3, the DNA is TGTGCCAGCAGCTTAGCGGGGGTAGCGGCCGTAGGGGAGCAGTACTTC. Encoded protein: CASSLAGVAAVGEQYF.

The chain carries TRBV7-9 and TRBJ2-5; no firm D call. V was cut by 5 bases and J by 3 bases, with 19 bases left in between. The CDR3 is 16 amino acids. Germline V gene lookup returns CDR1 SEHNR and CDR2 FQNEAQ (reference sequence). CDR3 protein: CASSHNHWVGEETQYF. Here the CDR3 DNA reads TGTGCCAGCAGCCATAATCATTGGGTAGGAGAAGAGACCCAGTACTTC. The full variable domain, rest sourced from reference TRBV7-9 and TRBJ2-5, is DTGVSQNPRHKITKRGQNVTFRCDPISEHNRLYWYRQTLGQGPEFLTYFQNEAQLEKSRLLSDRFSAERPKGSFSTLEIQRTEQGDSAMYLCASSHNHWVGEETQYFGPGTRLLVL.

V and J are TRBV5-1 and TRBJ1-2; no clear D. CDR3 size: 13 residues. Per germline, CDR1 SGHRS and CDR2 YFSETQ. Trimming stripped 0 bases from V and 6 bases from J, with 9 bases between. The CDR3 sequence: CASSLVIGDGYTF. The CDR3 DNA sequence: TGCGCCAGCAGCTTGGTGATTGGCGATGGCTACACCTTC.

The chain carries TRBV11-3 and TRBJ1-1, with 9 nucleotides matching TRBD1. Trimming took 1 base from V and 10 from J; bases not matched to a gene: 7. Germline lookup yields CDR1 SGHNT and CDR2 YENEEA. The CDR3 length is 14 residues. CDR3 sequence reads: CASSLGDRAVGAFF. CDR3 nucleotides: TGTGCCAGCAGCTTAGGGGACAGGGCAGTCGGAGCTTTCTTT.

About this clone itself: This may be a read error: a much more frequent sequence differs by one nucleotide. The gene calls are TRBV7-3 and TRBJ1-6; D is ambiguous. Germline V CDR1 and CDR2: SGHTA, FQGTGA. Trimming took 5 bases from V and 5 from J, leaving 13 bases between them. The CDR3 spans 15 residues. The CDR3 loop is CASSPPTENNSPLHF. CDR3 in DNA: TGTGCCAGCAGCCCCCCCACCGAGAATAATTCACCCCTCCACTTT.

This sequence joins TRBV6-5 and TRBJ1-5, with 8 bases lining up with TRBD1. Per the germline V gene, CDR1 is MNHEY and CDR2 is SVGAGI. With 5 bases clipped from V and 6 bases from J, the junction kept 6 bases outside the gene matches. The CDR3 extends over 14 amino acids. This CDR3 reads CASSPSTGVQPQHF. The CDR3, as DNA: TGTGCCAGCAGTCCTTCGACAGGGGTTCAGCCCCAGCATTTT.

This clone was observed a single time. The chain carries TRBV10-2 and TRBJ2-3, with 11 bases identical to TRBD2. CDR1 is WSHSY, CDR2 SAAADI, per germline. V shed 6 bases and J 4 bases; nucleotides not matched to a gene: 12. The length of the CDR3 is 17 residues. CDR3 sequence reads: CASRTSGVMGRADTQYF. Here the CDR3 DNA reads TGCGCCAGCAGGACTAGCGGGGTGATGGGACGGGCAGATACGCAGTATTTT.

This rearrangement joins TRBV27 to TRBJ2-1; D might be TRBD1 (5 bases). V gave up 8 bases and J gave up 8 bases, with 16 bases separating them. This CDR3 has 13 residues. The germline V gene has CDR1 MNHEY and CDR2 SMNVEV (reference sequence). The CDR3 nucleotides read TGTGCCAGCGCGAGGCTGACCAGGGATGAGCAGTTCTTC. Its protein is CASARLTRDEQFF.

The chain is built from TRBV7-2 and TRBJ2-5, with 7 nucleotides matching TRBD2. After removal of 6 bases from V and 2 bases from J, the junction contained 6 bases not matched to a gene. Germline V CDR1 and CDR2: SGHTA, FQGNSA. This CDR3 comprises 14 residues. CDR3 sequence: CASSLGLIQETQYF. Here the CDR3 DNA reads TGTGCCAGCAGTTTGGGACTAATTCAAGAGACCCAGTACTTC.

This clone was picked up a small number of times. J is TRBJ1-3 and V is TRBV19; 12 positions match TRBD1. V trimming: 5 bases; J trimming: 1 base; junction bases outside the gene matches: 3. The CDR3 contains 16 residues. Looked up from germline, CDR1 is LNHDA and CDR2 is SQIVND (reference sequence). CDR3 sequence: CASSPGQGASGNTIYF. DNA for the CDR3: TGTGCCAGTAGTCCGGGACAGGGGGCTTCTGGAAACACCATATATTTT. Complete variable domain (other parts from reference TRBV19 and TRBJ1-3): DGGITQSPKYLFRKEGQNVTLSCEQNLNHDAMYWYRQDPGQGLRLIYYSQIVNDFQKGDIAEGYSVSREKKESFPLTVTSAQKNPTAFYLCASSPGQGASGNTIYFGEGSWLTVV.

This chain connects TRBV4-3 to TRBJ2-7; a possible D gene is TRBD2 (7 bases). Germline lookup yields CDR1 LGHNA and CDR2 YSLEER. V lost 0 bases and J lost 0, with 15 bases in between. This CDR3 is built from 17 residues. The CDR3 here is CASSQERGGRSSYEQYF. Here the CDR3 DNA reads TGCGCCAGCAGCCAAGAGAGGGGGGGTCGCAGCTCCTACGAGCAGTACTTC.

The chain combines TRBV11-2 with TRBJ2-7, with TRBD1 matching 9 bases. Germline V gene lookup returns CDR1 SGHAT and CDR2 FQNNGV. V was clipped by 7 bases and J by 4 bases; unmatched bases: 17. This CDR3 has 17 residues. The CDR3 here is CASNSRGGGTGKYEQYF. In DNA form, the CDR3 reads TGTGCCAGCAACTCTAGAGGAGGGGGGACAGGGAAATACGAGCAGTACTTC.

CDR3 sequence (DNA): TGTGCCAGCTCACCCACCGGGACAGGGAATACTGAAGCTTTCTTT. It codes for CASSPTGTGNTEAFF. The chain is built from TRBV18 and TRBJ1-1, with 9 bases that match TRBD1. The CDR3 is made up of 15 amino acids. With V trimmed by 3 bases and J by 5 bases, 7 bases remained unmatched. Germline V gene sequence: CDR1 KGHSH, CDR2 LQKENI.

This rearrangement joins TRBV28 to TRBJ1-5, with TRBD1 matching 7 bases. This CDR3 comprises 17 residues. Germline trimming cut 4 bases from V and 1 base from J; bases unmatched to any gene: 10. Germline assignment: CDR1 MDHEN and CDR2 SYDVKM. The CDR3 sequence: CASSWGGGGLSNQPQHF. DNA for the CDR3: TGTGCCAGCAGTTGGGGGGGAGGGGGCCTAAGCAATCAGCCCCAGCATTTT.

This chain uses TRBV2 with TRBJ1-2; 7 nucleotides align to TRBD1. Germline assignment: CDR1 SNHLY and CDR2 FYNNEI. This CDR3 spans 13 amino acids. V shed 6 bases, J shed 6 bases, and the junction held 7 bases outside the gene matches. Here the CDR3 DNA reads TGTGCCAGCAGAGGACAGGCCGTCGATGGCTACACCTTC. Amino acids: CASRGQAVDGYTF.

This clone appeared once. This chain links TRBV19 with TRBJ2-6, with D possibly being TRBD1 (5 bases). CDR3 length: 15 residues. Germline V lookup: CDR1 LNHDA, CDR2 SQIVND (reference sequence). Between the trimmed V and J ends, which lost 5 bases and 3 bases, there was a span of 11 bases. The CDR3 protein is CASSAGPIGANVLTF. CDR3 nucleotide sequence: TGTGCCAGTAGTGCAGGGCCGATTGGGGCCAACGTCCTGACTTTC.

This clone occurred once. CDR3 bases: TGTGCCAGCGCCCCCGGCGGGGGGGTGGAGACCCAGTACTTC. Encoded protein: CASAPGGGVETQYF. V is TRBV28 and J is TRBJ2-5; 9 nucleotides align to TRBD2. V lost 8 bases to trimming and J lost 5 bases; unmatched junction nucleotides: 9. Per the germline V gene, CDR1 is MDHEN and CDR2 is SYDVKM. This CDR3 has 14 amino acids.

The rearrangement joins TRBV7-9 to TRBJ2-5; 12 nucleotides agree with TRBD2. This CDR3 has 16 amino acids. Trimming took 5 bases from V and 3 from J; bases not matched to a gene: 7. Germline CDR1 is SEHNR and CDR2 is FQNEAQ (reference sequence). The CDR3 is CASSPSLAGGKETQYF. The DNA of the CDR3 is TGTGCCAGCAGCCCATCGCTAGCGGGGGGGAAAGAGACCCAGTACTTC. Variable domain in full (rest from reference TRBV7-9 and TRBJ2-5): DTGVSQNPRHKITKRGQNVTFRCDPISEHNRLYWYRQTLGQGPEFLTYFQNEAQLEKSRLLSDRFSAERPKGSFSTLEIQRTEQGDSAMYLCASSPSLAGGKETQYFGPGTRLLVL.

The rearrangement uses TRBV5-1 and TRBJ2-3; 11 bases agree with TRBD2. This CDR3 is built from 17 residues. Germline assignment: CDR1 SGHRS and CDR2 YFSETQ. V gave up 2 bases and J gave up 4 bases; unmatched junction bases: 9. The CDR3 here is CASSFMPLAGGSDTQYF. The CDR3 bases are TGCGCCAGCAGCTTTATGCCGCTAGCGGGAGGATCAGATACGCAGTATTTT.

The chain couples TRBV6-5 to TRBJ2-7; TRBD2 matches 8 bases. Germline loops: CDR1 MNHEY, CDR2 SVGAGI. Unmatched junction bases numbered 5, after V lost 0 bases and J lost 4 bases. This CDR3 has 15 amino acids. CDR3 sequence reads: CASSYSSASGYEQYF. CDR3 DNA sequence: TGTGCCAGCAGTTACTCTTCTGCTAGCGGGTACGAGCAGTACTTC.

This chain links TRBV6-4 with TRBJ1-5, with D unresolved. The CDR3 consists of 13 residues. Germline loops: CDR1 MRHNA, CDR2 SNTAGT. Deletions cut 4 bases from V and 5 bases from J, with 9 bases between. The CDR3 nucleotides read TGTGCCAGCAGTGTAGGGTGGGATCAGCCCCAGCATTTT. Protein sequence: CASSVGWDQPQHF.

The chain combines TRBV9 with TRBJ2-6; the D is unclear. Germline CDR1 SGDLS, CDR2 YYNGEE. The germline V and J ends were trimmed by 0 bases and 2 bases, with 3 bases remaining between them. The CDR3 consists of 14 residues. CDR3 nucleotide sequence: TGTGCCAGCAGCGTAGGGCCTGGGGCCAACGTCCTGACTTTC. Translation: CASSVGPGANVLTF.

V and J are TRBV6-1 and TRBJ1-1, with D possibly matching TRBD1 (5 bases). V was pared by 3 bases and J by 3 bases, with 11 bases between. Germline V gives CDR1 MNHNS, CDR2 SASEGT. The length of the CDR3 is 14 residues. The CDR3 DNA reads TGTGCCAGCAGTGATAGGGACCGCTACACTGAAGCTTTCTTT. It encodes CASSDRDRYTEAFF.

The chain has TRBV25-1 and TRBJ1-5, with TRBD1 as a possible D gene (6 bases). V gave up 1 base and J gave up 5 bases, with 15 bases separating them. This CDR3 has 16 amino acids. Germline-derived CDR1 and CDR2 are MGHDK and SYGVNS. The CDR3, as DNA: TGTGCCAGCAGTGAATCGAGGGGGACCGGTGATCAGCCCCAGCATTTT. Protein product: CASSESRGTGDQPQHF.

This chain connects TRBV5-1 to TRBJ2-3, with 7 bases aligning to TRBD1. The CDR3 length is 16 residues. CDR1 is SGHRS and CDR2 is YFSETQ in the germline V gene. Unmatched junction bases numbered 11, after V lost 3 bases and J lost 4 bases. The CDR3 reads CASSYRGLGVADTQYF. In nucleotides, the CDR3 is TGCGCCAGCAGCTATAGGGGGCTGGGGGTCGCAGATACGCAGTATTTT.

The V gene is TRBV29-1, the J gene TRBJ2-1; 7 nucleotides agree with TRBD1. CDR1 is SQVTM, CDR2 ANQGSEA, per germline. V shed 6 bases, J shed 0 bases, and the junction held 14 bases outside the gene matches. CDR3 size: 17 residues. CDR3 bases: TGCAGCGTCACAGGGGTCCTGGGAAAAAGCTCCTACAATGAGCAGTTCTTC. Translated, it gives CSVTGVLGKSSYNEQFF.

J is TRBJ2-3 and V is TRBV7-9; unclear D gene. The CDR3 is 14 residues long. Germline CDR1 and CDR2: SEHNR and FQNEAQ (reference sequence). V gave up 5 bases and J gave up 2 bases, with 11 bases separating them. The CDR3 reads CASSPSGFTDTQYF. The CDR3 nucleotides are TGTGCCAGCAGCCCCTCTGGATTCACAGATACGCAGTATTTT. The full variable domain, rest sourced from reference TRBV7-9 and TRBJ2-3, is DTGVSQNPRHKITKRGQNVTFRCDPISEHNRLYWYRQTLGQGPEFLTYFQNEAQLEKSRLLSDRFSAERPKGSFSTLEIQRTEQGDSAMYLCASSPSGFTDTQYFGPGTRLTVL.

V is TRBV27 and J is TRBJ1-2; D might be TRBD1 (6 bases). Germline V gives CDR1 MNHEY, CDR2 SMNVEV (reference sequence). This CDR3 comprises 15 residues. V lost 2 bases and J lost 4, with 14 bases in between. CDR3 residues: CASSLMGKGGYGYTF. The CDR3 DNA reads TGTGCCAGCAGTTTAATGGGGAAGGGGGGCTATGGCTACACCTTC.

V usage is TRBV28 and J usage is TRBJ2-4; D could derive from TRBD1 or TRBD2 (5 bases each). The CDR3 sequence is 16 residues long. The V and J ends lost 6 bases and 0 bases respectively, with 15 bases between them. CDR1 is MDHEN and CDR2 is SYDVKM in the germline V gene. CDR3 in DNA: TGTGCCAGCAGACCTGCTGGGGGAATAGCCAAAAACATTCAGTACTTC. Encoded protein: CASRPAGGIAKNIQYF.